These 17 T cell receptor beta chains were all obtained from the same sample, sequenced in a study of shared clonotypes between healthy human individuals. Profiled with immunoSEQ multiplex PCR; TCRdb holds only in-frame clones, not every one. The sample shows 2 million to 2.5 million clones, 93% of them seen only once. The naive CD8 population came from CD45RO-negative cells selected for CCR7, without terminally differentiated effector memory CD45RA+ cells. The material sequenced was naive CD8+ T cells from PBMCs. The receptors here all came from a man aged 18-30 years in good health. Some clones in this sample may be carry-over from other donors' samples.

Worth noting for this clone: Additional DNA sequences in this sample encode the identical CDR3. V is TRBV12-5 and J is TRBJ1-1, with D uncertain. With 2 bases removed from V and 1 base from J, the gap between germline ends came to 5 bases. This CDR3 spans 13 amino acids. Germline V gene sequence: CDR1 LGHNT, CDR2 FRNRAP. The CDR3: CASGLSGNTEAFF. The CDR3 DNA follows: TGTGCTAGTGGTTTGTCCGGGAACACTGAAGCTTTCTTT.

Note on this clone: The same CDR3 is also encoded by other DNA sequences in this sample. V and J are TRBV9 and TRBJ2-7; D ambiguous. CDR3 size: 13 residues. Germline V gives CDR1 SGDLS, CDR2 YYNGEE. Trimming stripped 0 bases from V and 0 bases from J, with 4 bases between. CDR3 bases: TGTGCCAGCAGCGTAGGGACCTCCTACGAGCAGTACTTC. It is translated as CASSVGTSYEQYF.

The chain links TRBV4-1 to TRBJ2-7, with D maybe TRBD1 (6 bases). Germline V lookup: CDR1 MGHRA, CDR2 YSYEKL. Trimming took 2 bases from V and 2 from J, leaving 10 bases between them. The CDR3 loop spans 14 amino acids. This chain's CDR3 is CASSQSQGPYEQYF. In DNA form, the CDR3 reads TGCGCCAGCAGCCAATCACAGGGCCCCTACGAGCAGTACTTC.

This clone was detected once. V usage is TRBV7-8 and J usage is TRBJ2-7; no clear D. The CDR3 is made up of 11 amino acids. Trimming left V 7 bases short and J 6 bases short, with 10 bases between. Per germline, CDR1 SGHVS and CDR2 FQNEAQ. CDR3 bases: TGTGCCAGCACCTCAACGGGCGAGCAGTACTTC. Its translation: CASTSTGEQYF.

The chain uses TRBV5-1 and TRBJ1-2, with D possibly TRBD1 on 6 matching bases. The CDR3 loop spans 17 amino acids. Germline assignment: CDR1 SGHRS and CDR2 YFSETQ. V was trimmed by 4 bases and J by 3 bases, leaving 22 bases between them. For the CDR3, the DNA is TGCGCCAGCAGCCCGGGGCTGATGGGGGCGGTTGACTATGGCTACACCTTC. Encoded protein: CASSPGLMGAVDYGYTF.

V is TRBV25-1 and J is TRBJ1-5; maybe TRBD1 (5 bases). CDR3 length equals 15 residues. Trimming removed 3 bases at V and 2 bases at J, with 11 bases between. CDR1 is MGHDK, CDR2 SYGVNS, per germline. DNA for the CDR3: TGTGCCAGCAGTGAGGGGGAGGACGGCAATCAGCCCCAGCATTTT. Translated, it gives CASSEGEDGNQPQHF.

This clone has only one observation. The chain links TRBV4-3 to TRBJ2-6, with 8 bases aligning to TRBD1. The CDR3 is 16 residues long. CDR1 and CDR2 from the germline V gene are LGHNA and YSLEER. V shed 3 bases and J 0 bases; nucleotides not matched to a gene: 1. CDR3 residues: CASSHGTGSGANVLTF. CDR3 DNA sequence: TGCGCCAGCAGCCACGGGACAGGCTCTGGGGCCAACGTCCTGACTTTC.

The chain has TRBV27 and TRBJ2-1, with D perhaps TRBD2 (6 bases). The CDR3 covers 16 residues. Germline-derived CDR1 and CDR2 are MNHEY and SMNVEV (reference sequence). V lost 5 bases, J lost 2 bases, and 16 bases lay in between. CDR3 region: CASSPYLASPYNEQFF. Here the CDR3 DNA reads TGTGCCAGCAGTCCGTATCTAGCGTCACCCTACAATGAGCAGTTCTTC.

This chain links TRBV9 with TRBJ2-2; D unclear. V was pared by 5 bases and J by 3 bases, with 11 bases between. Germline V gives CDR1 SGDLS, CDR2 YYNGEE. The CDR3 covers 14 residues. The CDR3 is CASRIPDDTGELFF. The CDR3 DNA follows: TGTGCCAGCAGAATCCCGGACGACACCGGGGAGCTGTTTTTT.

The CDR3 spells CSVGAGSQQYF. In nucleotides, the CDR3 is TGCAGCGTTGGGGCTGGGTCTCAACAGTACTTC. The rearrangement uses TRBV29-1 and TRBJ2-7, with D hard to call. The CDR3 has 11 amino acids. V shed 4 bases and J shed 10 bases, with 14 bases lying between them. CDR1 is SQVTM, CDR2 ANQGSEA, per germline.

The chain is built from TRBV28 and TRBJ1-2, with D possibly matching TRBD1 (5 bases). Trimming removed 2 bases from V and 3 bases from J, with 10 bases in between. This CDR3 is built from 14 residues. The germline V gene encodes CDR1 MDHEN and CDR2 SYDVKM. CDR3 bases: TGTGCCAGCAGTTTAGGGGGGGAAGACTATGGCTACACCTTC. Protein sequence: CASSLGGEDYGYTF.

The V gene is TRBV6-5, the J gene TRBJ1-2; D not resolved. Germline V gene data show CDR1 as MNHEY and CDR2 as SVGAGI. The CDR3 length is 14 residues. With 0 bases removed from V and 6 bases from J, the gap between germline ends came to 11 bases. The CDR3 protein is CASSYSGNENGYTF. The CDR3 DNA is TGTGCCAGCAGTTACTCCGGCAATGAGAATGGCTACACCTTC.

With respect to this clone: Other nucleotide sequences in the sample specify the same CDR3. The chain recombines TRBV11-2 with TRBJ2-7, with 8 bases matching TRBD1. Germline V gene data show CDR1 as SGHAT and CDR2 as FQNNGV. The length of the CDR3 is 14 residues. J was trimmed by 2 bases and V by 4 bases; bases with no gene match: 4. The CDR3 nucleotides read TGTGCCAGCAGCTCCGGGACAGGCCCCTACGAGCAGTACTTC. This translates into CASSSGTGPYEQYF.

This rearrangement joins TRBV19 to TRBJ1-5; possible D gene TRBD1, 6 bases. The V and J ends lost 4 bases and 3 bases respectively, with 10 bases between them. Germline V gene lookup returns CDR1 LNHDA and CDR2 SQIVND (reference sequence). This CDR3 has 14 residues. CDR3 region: CASSKGTLNQPQHF. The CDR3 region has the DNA TGTGCCAGTAGTAAAGGGACACTCAATCAGCCCCAGCATTTT.

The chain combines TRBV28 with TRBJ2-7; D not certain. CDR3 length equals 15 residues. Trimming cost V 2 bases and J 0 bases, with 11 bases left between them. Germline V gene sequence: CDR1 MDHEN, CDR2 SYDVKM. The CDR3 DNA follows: TGTGCCAGCAGTTTAGACGGGCCAGTCTCCTACGAGCAGTACTTC. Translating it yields CASSLDGPVSYEQYF.

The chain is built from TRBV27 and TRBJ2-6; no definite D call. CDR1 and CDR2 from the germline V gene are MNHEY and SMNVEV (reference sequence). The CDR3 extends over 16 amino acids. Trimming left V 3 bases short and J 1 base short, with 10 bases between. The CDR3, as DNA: TGTGCCAGCAGTTTCGTCCCCCCGTCTGGGGCCAACGTCCTGACTTTC. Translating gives CASSFVPPSGANVLTF.

The CDR3 DNA reads as TGCAGCGTTGCGGGGGGAGTCAACTCCTACGAGCAGTACTTC. It encodes CSVAGGVNSYEQYF. V gene TRBV29-1 combines with J gene TRBJ2-7; 7 bases align to TRBD2. This CDR3 spans 14 amino acids. Germline trimming cut 4 bases from V and 0 bases from J; bases unmatched to any gene: 6. In germline, CDR1 is SQVTM, CDR2 ANQGSEA.